This T cell receptor (beta chain) was observed in a study of graft-versus-host responses after intestinal transplantation. About the research overall: Every transplant recipient was induced with anti-thymocyte globulin, then maintained on tacrolimus and steroids for approximately three years.

Libraries were prepared by immunoSEQ multiplex PCR; TCRdb keeps only in-frame clonotypes and omits some of them. This sample has some 26,000 clones, with 94% found just once. About this clone: What it recognizes is unknown.

V was cut by 1 base and J by 3 bases, with 15 bases left in between. Germline CDR1 reads SEHNR; CDR2 reads FQNEAQ (reference sequence). The CDR3 spans 16 residues. Study outcomes and limitations: Clonal ratios of graft-versus-host to host-versus-graft in allografts were high for patients exhibiting graft-donor T cell macrochimerism. GvH clones occurred in recipient marrow; some first appeared in ileum or blood. The study associated peak circulating GvH clone levels with early post-transplant HvG declines.

This sequence originates from a human patient who received an intestinal transplant, so some T cells may come from the graft donor. The chain has TRBV7-9 and TRBJ1-2; D remains unclear. The material sequenced was PBMCs, taken 156 days after intestinal transplant. This CDR3 reads CASSLGLSGTDYGYTF. For the CDR3, the DNA is TGTGCCAGCAGCTTAGGCCTGTCCGGAACGGACTATGGCTACACCTTC.